This note documents a single T cell receptor (beta chain) sequence. What it binds is unknown. Distinct nucleotide sequences in the sample also encode this CDR3. TCRB transcripts that were expressed got sequenced, as all of the isolated RNA had been reverse transcribed. TCRdb keeps only in-frame clones here, not all; method: immunoSEQ multiplex PCR. The repertoire consists of 500,000 to 700,000 clones, with around 16% occurring once and the leading ten covering 0.09% to 0.095%. This specimen belongs to a study of beta chain features in type 1 diabetes. CDR1 and CDR2 from the germline V gene are SGHRS and YFSETQ. The CDR3 has 14 amino acids. The trim removed 5 bases at V and 4 bases at J, leaving 9 bases unmatched. Isolation of CD4+ naive, central memory, regulatory and stem cell-like memory cells was achieved by sorting via CD45RO/CCR7/CD25/CD127/CD95/CD27. Populations obtained by sorting all exceeded 95% purity.

Broader study findings: Naive, central memory and regulatory TCRB repertoires appeared more similar among patients than healthy donors. PCR, the amplification step, might favor shorter templates, equally in patients and controls.

Sequenced: naive CD4+ T cells from blood. The genes are TRBV5-1 and TRBJ2-7, with 7 bases aligning to TRBD1. The receptor was isolated from a man between 18 and 35 years old in good health. The CDR3, as DNA: TGCGCCAGCAGTCTTCCGGGACAGCCATACGAGCAGTACTTC. Translation: CASSLPGQPYEQYF.